One sample yielded the 13 T cell receptor beta chains listed below, sequenced in a study of radiotherapy plus CTLA-4 blockade in lung cancer. Here immunoSEQ multiplex PCR was the method, and the copy in TCRdb shows in-frame clones only, minus some. The sample lists about 32,000 clones, approximately 89% seen once, with about 5.6% in the top ten. The source was peripheral blood, collected from a patient treated with radiotherapy plus ipilimumab. These receptors originate from a human donor with non-small cell lung cancer who had stable disease on radiotherapy plus ipilimumab.

This chain joins TRBV2 and TRBJ2-5; D gene unclear. The CDR3 sequence is 14 residues long. Germline V lookup: CDR1 SNHLY, CDR2 FYNNEI. The V end was cut by 6 bases, the J end by 0 bases, with 11 bases between. CDR3 sequence (DNA): TGTGCCAGCAGGAAACAGCAAAACCAAGAGACCCAGTACTTC. Its protein product is CASRKQQNQETQYF.

V usage is TRBV7-9 and J usage is TRBJ2-7; D is uncertain. CDR3 size: 12 residues. Per germline, CDR1 SEHNR and CDR2 FQNEAQ (reference sequence). Trimming took 1 base from V and 7 from J, leaving 8 bases between them. CDR3 residues: CASSLDDREQYF. CDR3 DNA sequence: TGTGCCAGCAGCTTAGACGATCGGGAGCAGTACTTC.

The chain employs TRBV6-5 and TRBJ2-3; TRBD2 matches 8 bases. The CDR3 has 15 residues. Trimming at V came to 6 bases and at J to 2 bases, leaving 7 bases not matched to a gene. The germline CDR1 and CDR2 sequences are MNHEY and SVGAGI. The CDR3 is CASRRTSGFTDTQYF. CDR3 coding DNA: TGTGCCAGCAGACGAACTAGCGGCTTCACAGATACGCAGTATTTT.

The chain recombines TRBV7-2 with TRBJ2-1; 7 bases are shared with TRBD2. The CDR3 loop spans 17 amino acids. The V segment lost 5 bases and the J segment 8 bases; nucleotides outside the gene matches: 18. Germline CDR1 and CDR2: SGHTA and FQGNSA. DNA for the CDR3: TGTGCCAGCAGCCAGTTTTCGAGACTAGCACCGATGGATGAGCAGTTCTTC. Protein: CASSQFSRLAPMDEQFF.

V usage is TRBV9 and J usage is TRBJ1-5; possibly TRBD1 for D (5 bases). This CDR3 has 14 residues. Germline CDR1 reads SGDLS; CDR2 reads YYNGEE. V lost 0 bases and J lost 3, with 7 bases in between. As DNA, the CDR3 is TGTGCCAGCAGCGTAGAGGGGCACAATCAGCCCCAGCATTTT. This gives the protein CASSVEGHNQPQHF. Full variable domain (remainder filled in from reference TRBV9 and TRBJ1-5): DSGVTQTPKHLITATGQRVTLRCSPRSGDLSVYWYQQSLDQGLQFLIQYYNGEERAKGNILERFSAQQFPDLHSELNLSSLELGDSALYFCASSVEGHNQPQHFGDGTRLSIL.

The chain has TRBV10-2 and TRBJ1-3; possibly TRBD1 for D (5 bases). Germline loops: CDR1 WSHSY, CDR2 SAAADI. The V end lost 7 bases, the J end lost 5 bases, and 12 bases lay between the germline ends. CDR3 length equals 13 residues. The DNA for the CDR3 is TGCGCCAGCACCCCTTCGGACAGAAACACCATATATTTT. It translates to CASTPSDRNTIYF.

This chain links TRBV4-3 with TRBJ2-1, with 11 positions matching TRBD2. This CDR3 is built from 15 residues. The trim removed 0 bases at V and 10 bases at J, leaving 5 bases unmatched. Per germline, CDR1 LGHNA and CDR2 YSLEER. CDR3 loop: CASSQDLAGGEEQFF. CDR3 in DNA: TGCGCCAGCAGCCAAGATCTAGCGGGAGGAGAGGAGCAGTTCTTC.

This chain uses TRBV27 with TRBJ2-4; maybe TRBD1 (6 bases). The V end was cut by 10 bases, the J end by 0 bases, with 13 bases between. Germline CDR1 MNHEY, CDR2 SMNVEV (reference sequence). The CDR3 is 14 residues long. The CDR3 region is CATRGTRAKNIQYF. The CDR3 DNA sequence: TGTGCCACCAGGGGTACTAGAGCCAAAAACATTCAGTACTTC.

This clone appeared once. The V and J genes are TRBV7-8 and TRBJ2-1, with 12 bases fitting TRBD2. This CDR3 is built from 18 residues. Unmatched junction bases numbered 11, after V lost 1 base and J lost 7 bases. Germline CDR1 SGHVS, CDR2 FQNEAQ. The CDR3 nucleotides are TGTGCCAGCAGCTTAGGTAAGGCGCTAGCGGGAGGGCGTAATGAGCAGTTCTTC. It encodes CASSLGKALAGGRNEQFF.

This clone was seen a single time. The chain couples TRBV28 to TRBJ2-7; perhaps TRBD1 as D (6 bases). Trimming stripped 6 bases from V and 1 base from J, with 13 bases between. This CDR3 comprises 14 residues. The germline V gene has CDR1 MDHEN and CDR2 SYDVKM. Here the CDR3 reads CASSRTAISYEQYF. The CDR3 coding sequence is TGTGCCAGCAGCCGGACAGCTATATCCTACGAGCAGTACTTC.

This clone was counted a single time. The chain couples TRBV5-1 to TRBJ2-1; 7 nucleotides line up with TRBD1. Looked up from germline, CDR1 is SGHRS and CDR2 is YFSETQ. This CDR3 has 15 amino acids. V was pared by 2 bases and J by 4 bases, with 6 bases of the junction left unmatched. The CDR3 DNA is TGCGCCAGCAGCTTCGAGACAGGGTTATACAATGAGCAGTTCTTC. Protein: CASSFETGLYNEQFF.

This clone was counted a single time. The V gene is TRBV13, the J gene TRBJ2-7; 9 bases line up with TRBD2. The V and J ends lost 7 bases and 3 bases, in that order; junction bases with no gene match: 13. The CDR3 length is 16 residues. Germline CDR1 and CDR2: PRHDT and FYEKMQ (reference sequence). CDR3 nucleotide sequence: TGTGCCAGCAACAGGGGTGGCGGGAGGGCCGGCTACGAGCAGTACTTC. Encoded protein: CASNRGGGRAGYEQYF.

Concerning this clone itself: This same CDR3 is encoded by further DNA sequences in the sample. This sequence joins TRBV7-2 and TRBJ2-7; 9 bases map to TRBD2. V lost 0 bases to trimming and J lost 4 bases; unmatched junction nucleotides: 4. The CDR3 loop spans 15 amino acids. The germline CDR1 and CDR2 sequences are SGHTA and FQGNSA. Here the CDR3 reads CASSLASGSPYEQYF. CDR3 DNA: TGTGCCAGCAGCTTAGCTAGCGGGAGCCCTTACGAGCAGTACTTC.